This T cell receptor beta chain derives from a study of memory CD4+ T cells and cytomegalovirus serostatus. Background on the study: Of the healthy Belgian adults, under 10 were CMV seropositive and approximately 25 seronegative.

Profiling relied on immunoSEQ multiplex PCR, and the TCRdb table lists in-frame clones only, not all of them. The repertoire consists of about 60,000 clones, with roughly 80% occurring once and the leading ten covering almost 0.55%. Study conclusions and caveats: Of 150 to 200 reported CMV TCRbeta sequences, around 62 were found in memory CD4+ repertoires.

Single viable CD3+CD4+CD8-CD45RO+ cells were sorted as the memory CD4+ T cells. Serum IgG to CMV pp150, pp28, p38 and p52 defined serostatus. This CDR3 is built from 14 residues. The germline V gene encodes CDR1 SGHKS and CDR2 YYEKEE (reference sequence). V lost 4 bases and J 0 bases, leaving 11 bases between the germline ends. This clone came up a few times. The antigen remains unidentified. The TCR sequence derives from an adult in good health and CMV-seronegative. Some clones in this sample may be carry-over from other donors' samples. The chain links TRBV5-5 to TRBJ2-7; TRBD2 is a possible D gene (5 bases). Sequencing was performed on memory CD4+ T cells from blood. In DNA, the CDR3 is TGTGCCAGCAGCCGGGATAGGAGCTCCTACGAGCAGTACTTC. As protein: CASSRDRSSYEQYF.